This is a list of T cell receptor beta chains from one sample in a study of blood T cells in healthy people across ages. TCRdb called the 5' RACE reads again in MiXCR, with one record for every CDR3 protein. The table shows 1,500,000 or so distinct CDR3 sequences, with roughly 43% occurring only once. Sequenced sample: blood. The receptors derive from a woman aged 18-30 years in good health. Both conserved end residues are trimmed from each CDR3. The D gene is left open where the match is weak. Clone size is given for some rows only: seen once, a few or many times, or a class if the clone is expanded.

-	TRBV5-5	TRBD1	-	ASSKGQGAGNEQY
-	TRBV5-1	TRBD2	TRBJ2-3	ASSLVPSGGAGTDTQY
few	TRBV20-1	TRBD2	TRBJ2-4	SARDRASGRKNIQY
-	TRBV3-1	TRBD1	TRBJ1-5	ASSQGYRGLSNQPQH
-	TRBV29-1	-	TRBJ1-6	SVRDYNSPLH
-	TRBV4-3	TRBD1	TRBJ2-2	ASSQEGRGRNTGELF
once	TRBV7-2	-	TRBJ1-5	ASNLAGVAVNQPQH
-	TRBV10-3	TRBD2	TRBJ2-5	AISESGTSGETQY
-	TRBV7-2	-	TRBJ1-2	ASSLEMIYGYT
few	TRBV6-5	-	TRBJ2-5	ASSYLAQETQY
-	TRBV4-3	-	TRBJ2-7	ASSQTLGDGYEQY
-	TRBV27	-	TRBJ1-2	ASSSLAGSNYGYT
-	TRBV30	-	TRBJ2-7	AWSSGWVYEQY
-	TRBV4-2	-	TRBJ1-4	ARQVTTNEKLF
-	TRBV29-1	TRBD1	TRBJ1-2	SVGQGEANYGYT
few	TRBV12-3/TRBV12-4	-	TRBJ2-5	ASTPEGLEKTQY
-	TRBV20-1	-	TRBJ2-7	RAGTSYEQY
-	TRBV11-2	TRBD2	TRBJ2-7	ASSLAPGLASYEQY
few	TRBV20-1	TRBD1	TRBJ1-2	SARGSGGWCYT
few	TRBV6-2/TRBV6-3	-	TRBJ1-1	ASRPTGTLAGAF
-	TRBV9	TRBD2	TRBJ2-5	ASSVLSGGTYNEQY
-	TRBV3-1	-	TRBJ2-7	ASSQAYSPYEQY
-	TRBV29-1	TRBD2	TRBJ2-7	SVEQLAGQGLAGYEQY
few	TRBV2	TRBD2	TRBJ2-3	AGASGSTDTQY
few	TRBV20-1	TRBD1	TRBJ1-4	SARDSSNEKLF
-	TRBV12-5	-	TRBJ2-2	ASGFRWSGELF